These T cell receptor beta chains were read from a single sample in a study of blood T cell repertoires in COVID-19. Libraries were prepared by immunoSEQ multiplex PCR; TCRdb keeps only in-frame clonotypes and omits some of them. The repertoire holds 410,000 or so clones, with 75% to 90% as singletons. The specimen was peripheral blood. Receptors originate from a woman aged 40 to 50 with COVID-19, enrolled during active disease. Both conserved end residues are part of each CDR3. The order of the fields is D gene, clone size, V gene, J gene, CDR3 protein, CDR3 DNA. The D gene is left open where the match is weak. Size values are once, few and many counts, or a class for expanded clones, and some rows have none.

D gene: -; clone size: -; V gene: TRBV19; J gene: TRBJ1-5; CDR3 protein: CASSEGEKNQPQHF; CDR3 DNA: TGTGCCAGTAGCGAGGGCGAGAAAAATCAGCCCCAGCATTTT
D gene: -; clone size: -; V gene: TRBV9; J gene: TRBJ2-1; CDR3 protein: CASSFRPSRSSYNEQFF; CDR3 DNA: TGTGCCAGCAGCTTCCGACCTAGTAGGAGCTCCTACAATGAGCAGTTCTTC
D gene: TRBD1; clone size: -; V gene: TRBV5-1; J gene: TRBJ1-3; CDR3 protein: CASSFPQGGSGNTIYF; CDR3 DNA: TGCGCCAGCAGCTTCCCCCAGGGGGGCTCTGGAAACACCATATATTTT
D gene: TRBD1; clone size: once; V gene: TRBV9; J gene: TRBJ1-4; CDR3 protein: CASSAPLLTGSNEKLFF; CDR3 DNA: TGTGCCAGCAGCGCCCCGCTATTGACAGGGTCTAATGAAAAACTGTTTTTT
D gene: TRBD2; clone size: -; V gene: TRBV3-1/TRBV3-2; J gene: TRBJ2-5; CDR3 protein: CASSRQRTSELGTQYF; CDR3 DNA: TGTGCCAGCAGCCGCCAAAGGACTAGCGAGCTCGGGACCCAGTACTTC
D gene: TRBD1; clone size: -; V gene: TRBV5-1; J gene: TRBJ1-2; CDR3 protein: CASSLGKQGAGYGYTF; CDR3 DNA: TGCGCCAGCAGCTTGGGCAAACAGGGGGCGGGATATGGCTACACCTTC
D gene: TRBD2; clone size: -; V gene: TRBV28; J gene: TRBJ2-7; CDR3 protein: CASSLKVAGGLYEQYF; CDR3 DNA: TGTGCCAGCAGTTTAAAGGTAGCGGGGGGGCTGTACGAGCAGTACTTC
D gene: -; clone size: -; V gene: TRBV19; J gene: TRBJ1-2; CDR3 protein: CASSIAPGREVVGYTF; CDR3 DNA: TGTGCCAGTAGTATAGCCCCCGGAAGGGAGGTAGTCGGCTACACCTTC
D gene: TRBD2; clone size: -; V gene: TRBV29-1; J gene: TRBJ2-2; CDR3 protein: CSVEDPSRLAADTGELFF; CDR3 DNA: TGCAGCGTTGAAGATCCGAGTCGGCTAGCGGCCGACACCGGGGAGCTGTTTTTT
D gene: -; clone size: -; V gene: TRBV2; J gene: TRBJ1-5; CDR3 protein: CASTARQVQPQHF; CDR3 DNA: TGTGCCAGCACCGCCAGACAGGTTCAGCCCCAGCATTTT
D gene: TRBD2; clone size: -; V gene: TRBV27; J gene: TRBJ2-5; CDR3 protein: CASSPGTMGTQYF; CDR3 DNA: TGTGCCAGCAGCCCCGGGACTATGGGGACCCAGTACTTC
D gene: -; clone size: -; V gene: TRBV4-3; J gene: TRBJ2-6; CDR3 protein: CASSTIRGRANVLTF; CDR3 DNA: TGCGCCAGCAGCACGATCAGGGGTCGGGCCAACGTCCTGACTTTC
D gene: -; clone size: -; V gene: TRBV30; J gene: TRBJ2-5; CDR3 protein: CSGGGAEETQYF; CDR3 DNA: TGTTCAGGTGGGGGGGCAGAAGAGACCCAGTACTTC
D gene: -; clone size: -; V gene: TRBV9; J gene: TRBJ1-6; CDR3 protein: CASSVLYNSPLHF; CDR3 DNA: TGTGCCAGCAGCGTACTCTATAATTCACCCCTCCACTTT
D gene: -; clone size: -; V gene: TRBV7-2; J gene: TRBJ1-5; CDR3 protein: CASSLFRGEPQHF; CDR3 DNA: TGTGCCAGCAGCTTATTCCGGGGGGAGCCCCAGCATTTT
D gene: -; clone size: -; V gene: TRBV28; J gene: TRBJ2-7; CDR3 protein: CASGKLGGEQYF; CDR3 DNA: TGTGCCAGCGGAAAGCTAGGAGGAGAACAGTACTTC
D gene: -; clone size: -; V gene: TRBV28; J gene: TRBJ2-1; CDR3 protein: CASSLREPNEQFF; CDR3 DNA: TGTGCCAGCAGTTTACGGGAGCCAAATGAGCAGTTCTTC
D gene: -; clone size: -; V gene: TRBV18; J gene: TRBJ2-7; CDR3 protein: CASSPQGVRTEQYF; CDR3 DNA: TGTGCCAGCTCACCACAGGGGGTCCGCACCGAGCAGTACTTC
D gene: -; clone size: -; V gene: TRBV28; J gene: TRBJ1-1; CDR3 protein: CASSLMVGALSAAFF; CDR3 DNA: TGTGCCAGCAGTTTAATGGTGGGGGCGTTATCTGCGGCTTTCTTT
D gene: -; clone size: -; V gene: TRBV18; J gene: TRBJ1-5; CDR3 protein: CASSPRRGSQPQHF; CDR3 DNA: TGTGCCAGCTCACCGCGTAGGGGCAGTCAGCCCCAGCATTTT
D gene: -; clone size: -; V gene: TRBV5-6; J gene: TRBJ2-6; CDR3 protein: CASSPTKPSGANVLTF; CDR3 DNA: TGTGCCAGCAGCCCAACAAAACCCTCTGGGGCCAACGTCCTGACTTTC
D gene: -; clone size: -; V gene: TRBV6-5; J gene: TRBJ1-6; CDR3 protein: CATKRGSSYNSPLHF; CDR3 DNA: TGTGCCACCAAAAGGGGGAGCTCCTATAATTCACCCCTCCACTTT
D gene: TRBD1; clone size: -; V gene: TRBV12-5; J gene: TRBJ1-5; CDR3 protein: CASALQGARQPQHF; CDR3 DNA: TGTGCTAGTGCCCTACAGGGGGCAAGACAGCCCCAGCATTTT
D gene: -; clone size: -; V gene: TRBV21-1; J gene: TRBJ2-5; CDR3 protein: CASSKSRTEETQYF; CDR3 DNA: TGTGCCAGCAGCAAAAGTAGGACAGAAGAGACCCAGTACTTC
D gene: TRBD1; clone size: few; V gene: TRBV27; J gene: TRBJ1-2; CDR3 protein: CASSLGTGYGYTF; CDR3 DNA: TGTGCCAGCAGTTTAGGGACAGGCTATGGCTACACCTTC
D gene: -; clone size: -; V gene: TRBV27; J gene: TRBJ1-2; CDR3 protein: CASSLSPGGNWGYTF; CDR3 DNA: TGTGCCAGCAGTTTATCGCCCGGGGGTAACTGGGGCTACACCTTC
D gene: TRBD1; clone size: -; V gene: TRBV15; J gene: TRBJ1-1; CDR3 protein: CATSRDRGPGTEAFF; CDR3 DNA: TGTGCCACCAGCAGAGATAGGGGGCCGGGCACTGAAGCTTTCTTT
D gene: TRBD1; clone size: -; V gene: TRBV19; J gene: TRBJ1-6; CDR3 protein: CASSTRQGQSPLHF; CDR3 DNA: TGTGCCAGTAGTACTCGACAGGGACAGTCACCCCTCCACTTT